Shown below are 28 T cell receptor beta chains from a single sample sequenced in a study of OX40 agonist ivuxolimab in advanced cancers. Profiling relied on immunoSEQ multiplex PCR, and the TCRdb table lists in-frame clones only, not all of them. This table holds around 26,000 clones, about 76% found once. Specimen: CD4+ or CD8+ T cells sorted from blood, collected in a trial of the OX40 agonist ivuxolimab. The receptors were gathered from an adult with an advanced solid tumor such as melanoma, head and neck, liver or kidney cancer.

The J gene is TRBJ1-1, the V gene TRBV4-3, with 9 bases that match TRBD1. V lost 1 base, J lost 3 bases, and 3 bases stayed unmatched. Germline assignment: CDR1 LGHNA and CDR2 YSLEER. CDR3 length: 15 amino acids. The DNA for the CDR3 is TGCGCCAGCAGCCAAGGACAGGGGGGAGACACTGAAGCTTTCTTT. Its translation is CASSQGQGGDTEAFF.

This clone showed up just once. Mismatch with germline at one junction end may stem from a read error. The chain combines TRBV11-2 with TRBJ1-2, with a tentative D call TRBD1 (5 bases). CDR3 length equals 15 residues. Germline CDR1 SGHAT, CDR2 FQNNGV. CDR3 protein: CASSLEWGSNYGYTF. The CDR3 DNA is TGTGCCAGCAGCCTAGAGTGGGGGTCCAACTATGGCTACACCTTC. The full variable domain, completed using reference TRBV11-2 and TRBJ1-2, is EAGVAQSPRYKIIEKRQSVAFWCNPISGHATLYWYQQILGQGPKLLIQFQNNGVVDDSQLPKDRFSAERLKGVDSTLKIQPAKLEDSAVYLCASSLEWGSNYGYTFGSGTRLTVV.

The rearrangement uses TRBV18 and TRBJ2-1, with 12 nucleotides matching TRBD1. The junction had 5 bases not matched to a gene; V was cut back by 4 bases and J by 4 bases. The CDR3 runs 16 residues. From germline, CDR1 is KGHSH and CDR2 LQKENI. The CDR3 coding sequence is TGTGCCAGCTCACACGGGACAGGGGGCATTTACAATGAGCAGTTCTTC. The encoded protein is CASSHGTGGIYNEQFF.

Here the CDR3 reads CASSSYGQGALGTEAFF. As DNA, the CDR3 is TGTGCCAGCAGCTCCTATGGACAGGGGGCCCTGGGCACTGAAGCTTTCTTT. The gene calls are TRBV5-5 and TRBJ1-1, with TRBD1 identical over 11 bases. V dropped 3 bases and J dropped 4; count of bases not matched to a gene: 11. The CDR3 totals 17 residues. CDR1 and CDR2 (germline): SGHKS, YYEKEE (reference sequence).

This clone appeared once. The rearrangement links TRBV5-4 to TRBJ1-4, with 7 bases aligning to TRBD1. This CDR3 has 16 residues. Germline values: CDR1 SGHNT, CDR2 YYREEE (reference sequence). J lost 4 bases, V lost 2 bases, and 8 bases had no gene match. CDR3 protein: CASSFSPGQYNEKLFF. The CDR3 DNA reads TGTGCCAGCAGCTTCTCTCCGGGACAGTATAATGAAAAACTGTTTTTT.

This clone is termed large. This chain links TRBV6-5 with TRBJ1-6, with D hard to call. The CDR3 runs 15 residues. Germline lookup yields CDR1 MNHEY and CDR2 SVGAGI. V gave up 0 bases and J gave up 7 bases, with 10 bases separating them. The CDR3 DNA is TGTGCCAGCAGTTACTCATTTGGGGTAAATTCACCCCTCCACTTT. It translates to CASSYSFGVNSPLHF.

Within the sample, this clone is medium-sized. The rearrangement joins TRBV7-6 to TRBJ1-4; 7 bases align to TRBD1. CDR1 is SGHVS, CDR2 FNYEAQ, per germline. The trim removed 4 bases at V and 8 bases at J, leaving 7 bases unmatched. The CDR3 runs to 14 residues. The CDR3 DNA follows: TGTGCCAGCAGCTCCCGACAGGGTGAGGAAAAACTGTTTTTT. Translation: CASSSRQGEEKLFF.

By sample fraction, this clone is medium-sized. The chain has TRBV5-1 and TRBJ2-3; no clear D gene. The V end lost 0 bases, the J end lost 0 bases, and 8 bases lay between the germline ends. Germline-derived CDR1 and CDR2 are SGHRS and YFSETQ. The CDR3 covers 15 residues. The CDR3 region has the DNA TGCGCCAGCAGCTTGGAGGCAGCCAGCACAGATACGCAGTATTTT. Protein sequence: CASSLEAASTDTQYF.

Only a few counts were recorded for this clone. The J gene is TRBJ1-2, the V gene TRBV25-1; no clear D. V gave up 6 bases and J gave up 6 bases, with 5 bases separating them. This CDR3 comprises 10 residues. Per germline, CDR1 MGHDK and CDR2 SYGVNS. DNA for the CDR3: TGTGCCAGCAGGGGCGATGGCTACACCTTC. Residues: CASRGDGYTF.

This chain connects TRBV30 to TRBJ1-3; TRBD1 aligns across 7 bases. The CDR3 runs 14 residues. The germline CDR1 and CDR2 sequences are GTSNPN and SVGIG (reference sequence). V gave up 1 base and J gave up 4 bases; unmatched junction bases: 4. The chain's CDR3 is CAWSETGNGNTIYF. The CDR3, as DNA: TGTGCCTGGAGTGAGACAGGGAACGGAAACACCATATATTTT.

The V call is TRBV4-1, the J call TRBJ2-1, with D maybe TRBD2 (5 bases). The CDR3 totals 13 residues. Germline CDR1 reads MGHRA; CDR2 reads YSYEKL. V lost 3 bases to trimming and J lost 9 bases, with 12 bases between them. For the CDR3, the DNA is TGCGCCAGCAGCCACCTTACTAGTTCTGAGCAGTTCTTC. It encodes CASSHLTSSEQFF.

The genes are TRBV9 and TRBJ1-1; the D gene is possibly TRBD1 (6 bases). With 0 bases removed from V and 8 bases from J, the gap between germline ends came to 17 bases. The CDR3 totals 15 residues. Per germline, CDR1 SGDLS and CDR2 YYNGEE. CDR3 nucleotide sequence: TGTGCCAGCAGCGTAGCTACGGGACAAGTGCCGGAAGCTTTCTTT. Its protein is CASSVATGQVPEAFF.

The gene calls are TRBV4-3 and TRBJ2-7; the D gene is possibly TRBD1 (6 bases). The CDR3 sequence is 15 residues long. Trimming stripped 0 bases from V and 2 bases from J, with 11 bases between. In germline, CDR1 is LGHNA, CDR2 YSLEER. The CDR3 DNA reads as TGCGCCAGCAGCCAAGAGGGGACAAGCCCCTACGAGCAGTACTTC. This translates into CASSQEGTSPYEQYF.

As DNA, the CDR3 is TGTGCCATCAGTGTGGGGACGGTAGATCAGCCCCAGCATTTT. Residues: CAISVGTVDQPQHF. The rearrangement joins TRBV10-3 to TRBJ1-5; tentative D call: TRBD1 (5 bases). The germline V gene has CDR1 ENHRY and CDR2 SYGVKD. This CDR3 has 14 residues. V dropped 4 bases and J dropped 5 bases, with 12 bases sitting between them.

V gene TRBV27 combines with J gene TRBJ2-1; D might be TRBD2 (5 bases). This CDR3 has 12 residues. The germline CDR1 and CDR2 sequences are MNHEY and SMNVEV (reference sequence). V was trimmed by 6 bases and J by 6 bases, leaving 9 bases between them. The CDR3 protein is CASSLEGNEQFF. The CDR3 DNA sequence: TGTGCCAGCAGCCTTGAGGGCAATGAGCAGTTCTTC.

This sequence joins TRBV19 and TRBJ2-5; TRBD1 might be the D (5 bases). The DNA end is a closer match to TRBJ2-7, so the J assignment may be wrong. The CDR3 consists of 21 residues. Germline V gene sequence: CDR1 LNHDA, CDR2 SQIVND (reference sequence). Here the CDR3 DNA reads TGTGCCAGTAGTATAGCCCAGGTTTGGCAGGGCGAACCCCCTCCAGGCTACGAGCAGTACTTC. This translates into CASSIAQVWQGEPPPGYEQYF.

The CDR3 DNA reads as TGTGCCAGCAGCCCAAATCAATCCGGGGAGCTGTTTTTT. This sequence encodes CASSPNQSGELFF. V and J are TRBV7-9 and TRBJ2-2; the D is unclear. V was pared by 5 bases and J by 6 bases, with 10 bases between. Per germline, CDR1 SEHNR and CDR2 FQNEAQ (reference sequence). This CDR3 region has 13 residues. The full variable domain, rest sourced from reference TRBV7-9 and TRBJ2-2, is DTGVSQNPRHKITKRGQNVTFRCDPISEHNRLYWYRQTLGQGPEFLTYFQNEAQLEKSRLLSDRFSAERPKGSFSTLEIQRTEQGDSAMYLCASSPNQSGELFFGEGSRLTVL.

This rearrangement joins TRBV11-2 to TRBJ2-1; tentatively, D is TRBD2 (6 bases). The CDR3 is 16 residues long. Trimming cost V 5 bases and J 0 bases, with 14 bases left between them. CDR1 and CDR2 (germline): SGHAT, FQNNGV. CDR3 bases: TGTGCCAGCAGCCGCTCTGGGGGGAGCTCCTACAATGAGCAGTTCTTC. Its translation is CASSRSGGSSYNEQFF.

The chain's CDR3 is CASSSPTERNEKLFF. The CDR3 nucleotides are TGTGCCAGCAGCTCACCGACAGAAAGGAATGAAAAACTGTTTTTT. The J gene is TRBJ1-4, the V gene TRBV7-9; tentative D call: TRBD1 (5 bases). The CDR3 runs 15 residues. Germline CDR1 reads SEHNR; CDR2 reads FQNEAQ (reference sequence). Trimming took off 4 bases at V and 5 bases at J, with 14 bases between the two ends.

J is TRBJ1-1 and V is TRBV6-1, with a tentative D call TRBD1 (5 bases). The length of the CDR3 is 13 residues. Germline V gene data show CDR1 as MNHNS and CDR2 as SASEGT. V dropped 6 bases and J dropped 4 bases, with 12 bases sitting between them. The CDR3 sequence: CASSAWGPTEAFF. CDR3 nucleotide sequence: TGTGCCAGCAGCGCTTGGGGCCCCACTGAAGCTTTCTTT.

This clone was observed a handful of times. V gene TRBV27 combines with J gene TRBJ2-1, with 11 bases that match TRBD2. From germline, CDR1 is MNHEY and CDR2 SMNVEV (reference sequence). The V gene end was trimmed by 6 bases and the J gene end by 4 bases; junction bases not matched to a gene: 5. The CDR3 covers 15 residues. CDR3 nucleotides: TGTGCCAGCAGCTCTCCTAGCGGGGGGTACAATGAGCAGTTCTTC. Translation gives CASSSPSGGYNEQFF.

This sequence joins TRBV7-8 and TRBJ2-5, with a tentative D call TRBD1 (6 bases). V shed 5 bases and J shed 5 bases, with 18 bases lying between them. Germline V gives CDR1 SGHVS, CDR2 FQNEAQ. The CDR3 is 15 residues long. CDR3 sequence reads: CASSKVGHVAETQYF. The CDR3 bases are TGTGCCAGCAGCAAAGTGGGACACGTTGCGGAGACCCAGTACTTC.

This sequence joins TRBV4-1 and TRBJ1-6; TRBD1 is a possible D gene (5 bases). From germline, CDR1 is MGHRA and CDR2 YSYEKL. Between the trimmed V and J ends, which lost 0 bases and 6 bases, there was a span of 15 bases. The CDR3 has 17 residues. CDR3 sequence (DNA): TGCGCCAGCAGCCAAGATGTAGGAGTAGGGGTTAATTCACCCCTCCACTTT. Translated: CASSQDVGVGVNSPLHF.

The rearrangement uses TRBV6-5 and TRBJ1-3, with D tentatively TRBD1 (5 bases). Germline V gene sequence: CDR1 MNHEY, CDR2 SVGAGI. The CDR3 spans 14 residues. V was clipped by 2 bases and J by 4 bases, with 9 bases between them. CDR3 in DNA: TGTGCCAGCAGTTACACAAGGGGAGGAAACACCATATATTTT. Amino acids: CASSYTRGGNTIYF.

This CDR3 is CASSEGQAGWGGQETQYF. The CDR3 bases are TGTGCCAGCAGTGAAGGGCAAGCAGGGTGGGGAGGTCAAGAGACCCAGTACTTC. This rearrangement joins TRBV2 to TRBJ2-5, with a tentative D call TRBD2 (6 bases). This CDR3 comprises 18 residues. In germline, CDR1 is SNHLY, CDR2 FYNNEI. Trimming removed 1 base at V and 2 bases at J, with 20 bases between.

V and J are TRBV25-1 and TRBJ2-6, with D hard to call. This CDR3 is 13 amino acids long. The V end lost 3 bases, the J end lost 2 bases, and 2 bases lay between the germline ends. Germline V CDR1 and CDR2: MGHDK, SYGVNS. CDR3 coding DNA: TGTGCCAGCAGTGATGCTGGGGCCAACGTCCTGACTTTC. Residues: CASSDAGANVLTF. The full variable domain, in which reference TRBV25-1 and TRBJ2-6 provide the parts outside the CDR3, is EADIYQTPRYLVIGTGKKITLECSQTMGHDKMYWYQQDPGMELHLIHYSYGVNSTEKGDLSSESTVSRIRTEHFPLTLESARPSHTSQYLCASSDAGANVLTFGAGSRLTVL.

The chain carries TRBV6-5 and TRBJ2-7; 7 nucleotides align to TRBD1. Losses at the gene ends were 10 bases for V and 0 bases for J; bases not matched to a gene: 3. Germline V gene sequence: CDR1 MNHEY, CDR2 SVGAGI. This CDR3 has 12 residues. The CDR3 loop reads CATHRGSYEQYF. In DNA, the CDR3 is TGTGCCACCCACAGGGGCTCCTACGAGCAGTACTTC.

The chain employs TRBV5-4 and TRBJ1-2; D possibly corresponds to TRBD1 (5 bases). Germline values: CDR1 SGHNT, CDR2 YYREEE (reference sequence). The V and J ends lost 4 bases and 4 bases respectively, with 23 bases between them. CDR3 length equals 17 residues. The DNA of the CDR3 is TGTGCCAGCAGCCAAGAGGTGGAGCCCGACAGAATCTATGGCTACACCTTC. As protein: CASSQEVEPDRIYGYTF.